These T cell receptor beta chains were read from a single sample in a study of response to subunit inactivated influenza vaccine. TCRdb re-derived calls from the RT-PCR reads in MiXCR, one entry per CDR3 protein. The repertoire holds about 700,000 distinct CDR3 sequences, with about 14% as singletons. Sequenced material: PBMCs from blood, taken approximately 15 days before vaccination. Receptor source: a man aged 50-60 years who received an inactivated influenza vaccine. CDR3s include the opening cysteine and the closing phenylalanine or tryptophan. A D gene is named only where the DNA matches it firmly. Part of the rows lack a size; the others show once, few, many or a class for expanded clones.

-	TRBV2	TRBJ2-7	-	TGTGCCAGCAGTAGCCCCGGGCAGCAGTACTACGAGCAGTACTTC	CASSSPGQQYYEQYF
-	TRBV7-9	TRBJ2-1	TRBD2	TGTGCCAGCAGCCCGGGACTAGCGGGATACTACAATGAGCAGTTCTTC	CASSPGLAGYYNEQFF
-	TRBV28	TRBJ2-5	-	TGTGCCAGCAGTTTACCCCCACAGGATACCCAAGAGACCCAGTACTTC	CASSLPPQDTQETQYF
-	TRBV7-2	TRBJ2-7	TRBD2	TGTGCCAGCAGCTTAGCACTAGCGGGAGCTGAGCAGTACTTC	CASSLALAGAEQYF
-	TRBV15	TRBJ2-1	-	TGTGCCACCAGCAGAGATAGGGGGGCCTCCTACAATGAGCAGTTCTTC	CATSRDRGASYNEQFF
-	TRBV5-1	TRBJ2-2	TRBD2	TGCGCCAGCAGAACCGGACTAGCGGGAGGGACCGGGGAGCTGTTTTTT	CASRTGLAGGTGELFF
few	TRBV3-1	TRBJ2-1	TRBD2	TGTGCCAGCAGCCCGTTAGCGGGAAACTCCTACAATGAGCAGTTCTTC	CASSPLAGNSYNEQFF
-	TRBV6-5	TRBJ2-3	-	TGTGCCAGCAGTTCTCCAGGGGGGCGGTTGAAGTATTTT	CASSSPGGRLKYF
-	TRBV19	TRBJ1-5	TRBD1	TGTGCCAGTAGTACCTGGACAGGCAGGCCGGGAGATCAGCCCCAGCATTTT	CASSTWTGRPGDQPQHF
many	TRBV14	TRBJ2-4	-	TGTGCCAGCAGCCCCCGGGACAACAAAAACATTCAGTACTTC	CASSPRDNKNIQYF
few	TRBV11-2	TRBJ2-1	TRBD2	TGTGCCAGCAGCTTGGGAAAACTAGCGGGGGAGGTCTACAATGAGCAGTTCTTC	CASSLGKLAGEVYNEQFF
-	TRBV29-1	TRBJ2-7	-	TGCAGCGTTGTCGTCGGACGCCTCCCCGAGCAGTACTTC	CSVVVGRLPEQYF
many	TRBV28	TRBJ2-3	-	TGTGCCAGCAGGTGGGGCCCCCTCACAGATACGCAGTATTTT	CASRWGPLTDTQYF
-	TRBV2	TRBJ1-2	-	TGTGCCAGCAGCGCCGGGACAAAAAACTATGGCTACACCTTC	CASSAGTKNYGYTF
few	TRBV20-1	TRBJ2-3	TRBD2	TGCAGTGCTAGAGAAATAGCGGGAAGAGGCCCCCCAGATACGCAGTATTTT	CSAREIAGRGPPDTQYF
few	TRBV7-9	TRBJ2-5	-	TGTGCCAGCAGCATTACTGACCCAAGAGGGACCCAGTACTTC	CASSITDPRGTQYF
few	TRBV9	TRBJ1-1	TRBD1	TGTGCCAGCGGAGGGGGCAGGGACACTGAAGCTTTCTTT	CASGGGRDTEAFF
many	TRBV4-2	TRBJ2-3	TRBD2	TGTGCCAGCAGCCAACTCACTAGCGGGAGGGCTGATACGCAGTATTTT	CASSQLTSGRADTQYF
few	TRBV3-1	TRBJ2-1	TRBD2	TGTGCCAGCAGCCAAGGACTAGCGGGAGTGTACAATGAGCAGTTCTTC	CASSQGLAGVYNEQFF
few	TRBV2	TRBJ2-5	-	TGTGCCAGCACTTTTTATTACGGAGGGATGTCCCAGTACTTC	CASTFYYGGMSQYF
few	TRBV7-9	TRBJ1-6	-	TGTGCCAGCAGCCACCGGGACTGGGCGACTTCACCCCTCCACTTT	CASSHRDWATSPLHF
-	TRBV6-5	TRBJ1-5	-	TGTGCCAGCAGTTCAACAATTCAGGCGATTAGCAATCAGCCCCAGCATTTT	CASSSTIQAISNQPQHF
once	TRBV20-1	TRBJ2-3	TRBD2	TGCAGTGCTATGGGACTAGCGACAGATACGCAGTATTTT	CSAMGLATDTQYF
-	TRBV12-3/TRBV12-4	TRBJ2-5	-	TGTGCCAGCAGTTTTTTTAGGGGATTCCAAGAGACCCAGTACTTC	CASSFFRGFQETQYF
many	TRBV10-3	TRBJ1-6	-	TGTGCCATCAGTGAGTCAAACATATATTCACCCCTCCACTTT	CAISESNIYSPLHF
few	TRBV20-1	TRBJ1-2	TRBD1	TGCAGTGCCCGTGAGGGGACAGGGAGGATAAATGGCTACACCTTC	CSAREGTGRINGYTF
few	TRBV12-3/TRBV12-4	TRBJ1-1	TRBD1	TGTGCCAGCAGGGAAAGACAGGGGGCTATGGCTGAAGCTTTCTTT	CASRERQGAMAEAFF
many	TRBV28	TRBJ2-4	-	TGTGCCAGCAGTCTCAACCGGGACGGAAAAAACATTCAGTACTTC	CASSLNRDGKNIQYF
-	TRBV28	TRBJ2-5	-	TGTGCCAGCAGTTTCTGGGGGGCGGGGGACCAAGAGACCCAGTACTTC	CASSFWGAGDQETQYF
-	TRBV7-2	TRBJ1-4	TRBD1	TGTGCCAGCAGCTTCCAGGGGGGCAATGAAAAACTGTTTTTT	CASSFQGGNEKLFF
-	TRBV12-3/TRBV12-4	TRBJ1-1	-	TGTGCCAGCAGCTATACAGGGTATGGGACTGAAGCTTTCTTT	CASSYTGYGTEAFF
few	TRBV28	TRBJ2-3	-	TGTGCCAGCTTGAGGGCAGACACAGATACGCAGTATTTT	CASLRADTDTQYF
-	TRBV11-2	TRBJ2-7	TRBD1	TGTGCCAGCAGCTTAAGCGACAGGGCGGACTACGAGCAGTACTTC	CASSLSDRADYEQYF
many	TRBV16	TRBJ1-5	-	TGTGCCAGCAGTCATCAATCTAGCAATCAGCCCCAGCATTTT	CASSHQSSNQPQHF
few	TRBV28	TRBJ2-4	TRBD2	TGTGCCAGCAGTTTGACTAGCTTAGCCAAAAACATTCAGTACTTC	CASSLTSLAKNIQYF
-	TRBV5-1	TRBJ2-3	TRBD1	TGCGCCAGCAGCCATGGACAGGGCCCAGATACGCAGTATTTT	CASSHGQGPDTQYF
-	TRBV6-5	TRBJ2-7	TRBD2	TGTGCCAGCAGTTACTCGGGTAGCGGGGGGAACGAGCAGTACTTC	CASSYSGSGGNEQYF
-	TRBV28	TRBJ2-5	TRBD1	TGTGCCAGCAGGTCGACAGGGTCAAGGGAGACCCAGTACTTC	CASRSTGSRETQYF
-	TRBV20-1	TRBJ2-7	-	TGCAGTGCTTCACAGGGAGTTGGCTACGAGCAGTACTTC	CSASQGVGYEQYF
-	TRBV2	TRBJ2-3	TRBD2	TGTGCCAGCACCGGACTAGCCCTAGGCACAGATACGCAGTATTTT	CASTGLALGTDTQYF
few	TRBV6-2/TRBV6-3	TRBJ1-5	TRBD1	TGTGCCAGCAGCGACAGGGCGGGGAGCAATCAGCCCCAGCATTTT	CASSDRAGSNQPQHF
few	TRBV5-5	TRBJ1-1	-	TGTGCCAGCAGCCTCGACAGAGGAGGGCCCACTGAAGCTTTCTTT	CASSLDRGGPTEAFF
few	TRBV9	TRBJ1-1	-	TGTGCCAGCAGCGATGGGCGGGTGAACACTGAAGCTTTCTTT	CASSDGRVNTEAFF
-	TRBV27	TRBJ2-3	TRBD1	TGTGCCAGCAGTACAGGGGGCGGCGCAGATACGCAGTATTTT	CASSTGGGADTQYF
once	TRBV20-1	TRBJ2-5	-	TGCAGTGCAATATCCCCGACAGACGAGACCCAGTACTTC	CSAISPTDETQYF
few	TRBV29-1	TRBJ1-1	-	TGCAGCGCCGTCGGTTCTTACACTGAAGCTTTCTTT	CSAVGSYTEAFF
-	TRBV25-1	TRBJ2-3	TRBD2	TGTGCCAGCAGTGAATTGGGAGCGGGAGGGATAGATACGCAGTATTTT	CASSELGAGGIDTQYF
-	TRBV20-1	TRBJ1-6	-	TGCAGTGCTAGTCCCGGGTCCAACTTTAATTCACCCCTCCACTTT	CSASPGSNFNSPLHF
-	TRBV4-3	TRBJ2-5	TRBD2	TGCGCCAGCAGCCCTCAGGCACTAGCGGGAATTCCAGAGACCCAGTACTTC	CASSPQALAGIPETQYF
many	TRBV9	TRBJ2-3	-	TGTGCCAGCAGCACCCGAACCGGAACCACAGATACGCAGTATTTT	CASSTRTGTTDTQYF
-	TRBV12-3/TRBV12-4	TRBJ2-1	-	TGTGCCAGCAGTTTTAGCGGCCCAAGTGGTGAGCAGTTCTTC	CASSFSGPSGEQFF
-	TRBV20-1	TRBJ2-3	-	TGCAGTGCTAGGGGGATCGCAGATACGCAGTATTTT	CSARGIADTQYF
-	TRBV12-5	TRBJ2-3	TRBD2	TGTGCTAGTGGATTAGCGGGAGTCACAGATACGCAGTATTTT	CASGLAGVTDTQYF
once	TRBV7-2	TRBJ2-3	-	TGTGCCAGCAATCTCCGGGATGGGGATACGCAGTATTTT	CASNLRDGDTQYF
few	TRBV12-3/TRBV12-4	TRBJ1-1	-	TGTGCCAGCAGCTGGGACTCACGGGCTTTCTTT	CASSWDSRAFF
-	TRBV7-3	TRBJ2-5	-	TGTGCCAGCAGTCCAGGGTATGGGACCCAGTACTTC	CASSPGYGTQYF
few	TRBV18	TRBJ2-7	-	TGTGCCAGCTCACCACCGATACTACAGGGTTTACTGAGCGAGCAGTACTTC	CASSPPILQGLLSEQYF
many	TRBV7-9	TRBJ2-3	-	TGTGCCAGCAGCCCCGCGGGACCCACAGATACGCAGTATTTT	CASSPAGPTDTQYF
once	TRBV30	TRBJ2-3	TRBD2	TGTGCCTGGAGTACCACTAGCGGGGGGCCTTATTTT	CAWSTTSGGPYF
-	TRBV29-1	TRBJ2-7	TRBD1	TGCAGCGTAGGGACAGATTACGAGCAGTACTTC	CSVGTDYEQYF